These T cell receptor beta chains were read from a single sample in a study of OX40 agonist ivuxolimab in advanced cancers. The method was immunoSEQ multiplex PCR; TCRdb's version includes in-frame clones alone and lacks a portion of them. In the table there are 71,000 or so clones, about 89% of which are singletons. Sequences were derived from CD4+ or CD8+ T cells sorted from blood, sampled in a trial of the OX40 agonist ivuxolimab. Receptors originate from an adult with an advanced solid tumor such as melanoma, head and neck, liver or kidney cancer. Each CDR3 is given with its conserved first and last residue. Each record gives: V gene, clone size, D gene, J gene, CDR3 protein, CDR3 DNA. The D gene is left open where the match is weak. A row's size may be missing; if present it is once, few, many or a size class.

V gene: TRBV28
clone size: once
D gene: .
J gene: TRBJ1-5
CDR3 protein: CASSGSGTYSNQPQHF
CDR3 DNA: TGTGCCAGCAGTGGATCAGGGACCTATAGCAATCAGCCCCAGCATTTT

V gene: TRBV7-2
clone size: .
D gene: .
J gene: TRBJ1-5
CDR3 protein: CASSLSRAQPQHF
CDR3 DNA: TGTGCCAGCAGCTTATCCAGGGCCCAGCCCCAGCATTTT

V gene: TRBV7-8
clone size: .
D gene: .
J gene: TRBJ1-3
CDR3 protein: CASSKLRGNSGNTIYF
CDR3 DNA: TGTGCCAGCAGCAAACTTAGGGGGAACTCTGGAAACACCATATATTTT

V gene: TRBV7-2
clone size: .
D gene: TRBD1
J gene: TRBJ1-1
CDR3 protein: CASSLYQGDTEAFF
CDR3 DNA: TGTGCCAGCAGCTTATACCAGGGGGACACTGAAGCTTTCTTT

V gene: TRBV28
clone size: .
D gene: TRBD1
J gene: TRBJ1-6
CDR3 protein: CASRNWDSNSPLHF
CDR3 DNA: TGTGCCAGCAGGAATTGGGACAGCAATTCACCCCTCCACTTT

V gene: TRBV5-1
clone size: .
D gene: .
J gene: TRBJ1-2
CDR3 protein: CASSLSGTRRGSYTF
CDR3 DNA: TGCGCCAGCAGCTTGTCGGGGACCCGGCGTGGGAGCTACACCTTC

V gene: TRBV28
clone size: .
D gene: .
J gene: TRBJ1-2
CDR3 protein: CASTGSLIKPYGYTF
CDR3 DNA: TGTGCCAGCACTGGGAGCCTGATCAAACCGTATGGCTACACCTTC

V gene: TRBV11-1
clone size: .
D gene: .
J gene: TRBJ1-1
CDR3 protein: CASSLDDEGSEAFF
CDR3 DNA: TGTGCCAGCAGCTTAGATGATGAGGGTTCTGAAGCTTTCTTT

V gene: TRBV7-9
clone size: once
D gene: TRBD1
J gene: TRBJ2-1
CDR3 protein: CASILTGGTYNEQFF
CDR3 DNA: TGTGCCAGCATCCTTACAGGGGGCACGTACAATGAGCAGTTCTTC

V gene: TRBV7-2
clone size: once
D gene: .
J gene: TRBJ1-3
CDR3 protein: CASSLASGGSGNTIYF
CDR3 DNA: TGTGCCAGCAGCTTAGCTTCGGGGGGCTCTGGAAACACCATATATTTT

V gene: TRBV7-2
clone size: .
D gene: .
J gene: TRBJ2-7
CDR3 protein: CASSFTGGTYEQYF
CDR3 DNA: TGTGCCAGCAGCTTTACAGGTGGGACCTACGAGCAGTACTTC

V gene: TRBV11-3
clone size: .
D gene: .
J gene: TRBJ2-7
CDR3 protein: CASSLVRDYEQYF
CDR3 DNA: TGTGCCAGCAGCTTAGTCAGGGATTACGAGCAGTACTTC

V gene: TRBV9
clone size: .
D gene: .
J gene: TRBJ1-1
CDR3 protein: CASSRRPSRGDTEAFF
CDR3 DNA: TGTGCCAGCAGCCGTAGGCCCTCCCGGGGGGACACTGAAGCTTTCTTT

V gene: TRBV6-6
clone size: .
D gene: .
J gene: TRBJ1-2
CDR3 protein: CASSTRGAEAGYTF
CDR3 DNA: TGTGCCAGCAGTACGAGGGGGGCTGAAGCTGGCTACACCTTC

V gene: TRBV11-2
clone size: once
D gene: .
J gene: TRBJ2-7
CDR3 protein: CASSPSLESSYEQYF
CDR3 DNA: TGTGCCAGCAGCCCCTCGCTAGAGAGCTCCTACGAGCAGTACTTC

V gene: TRBV27
clone size: .
D gene: .
J gene: TRBJ2-1
CDR3 protein: CASSLKSSGRTIYNEQFF
CDR3 DNA: TGTGCCAGCAGTTTAAAGTCCTCGGGGCGAACCATCTACAATGAGCAGTTCTTC

V gene: TRBV7-9
clone size: .
D gene: TRBD2
J gene: TRBJ2-5
CDR3 protein: CASSLRLTGLGETQYF
CDR3 DNA: TGTGCCAGCAGCTTACGACTTACAGGACTAGGGGAGACCCAGTACTTC

V gene: TRBV5-5
clone size: .
D gene: TRBD2
J gene: TRBJ2-1
CDR3 protein: CASSLYGTSQDEQFF
CDR3 DNA: TGTGCCAGCAGCTTGTATGGGACTAGCCAGGATGAGCAGTTCTTC

V gene: TRBV11-2
clone size: .
D gene: .
J gene: TRBJ2-1
CDR3 protein: CASSLDLSGEQFF
CDR3 DNA: TGTGCCAGCAGCTTAGACCTATCAGGGGAGCAGTTCTTC

V gene: TRBV30
clone size: .
D gene: .
J gene: TRBJ1-1
CDR3 protein: CAWRVPQWNTEAFF
CDR3 DNA: TGTGCCTGGAGAGTTCCACAGTGGAACACTGAAGCTTTCTTT

V gene: TRBV19
clone size: .
D gene: TRBD2
J gene: TRBJ2-7
CDR3 protein: CASSTQGLAHEQYF
CDR3 DNA: TGTGCCAGTAGTACCCAAGGACTAGCACACGAGCAGTACTTC

V gene: TRBV28
clone size: once
D gene: TRBD2
J gene: TRBJ2-7
CDR3 protein: CASRTSGYEQYF
CDR3 DNA: TGTGCCAGCAGGACTAGCGGCTACGAGCAGTACTTC

V gene: TRBV10-3
clone size: few
D gene: TRBD1
J gene: TRBJ2-5
CDR3 protein: CAISSQDRDGETQYF
CDR3 DNA: TGTGCCATCAGTTCACAGGACAGGGATGGAGAGACCCAGTACTTC

V gene: TRBV19
clone size: .
D gene: TRBD1
J gene: TRBJ1-6
CDR3 protein: CASSIGDRGPTPLHF
CDR3 DNA: TGTGCCAGTAGTATTGGGGACAGGGGCCCAACGCCCCTCCACTTT

V gene: TRBV6-1
clone size: .
D gene: TRBD1
J gene: TRBJ1-2
CDR3 protein: CASSPPTGQRHGYTF
CDR3 DNA: TGTGCCAGCAGTCCCCCAACGGGACAGCGTCATGGCTACACCTTC

V gene: TRBV11-2
clone size: .
D gene: TRBD2
J gene: TRBJ2-3
CDR3 protein: CASSLRAAGVTDTQYF
CDR3 DNA: TGTGCCAGCAGCCTCAGAGCAGCGGGAGTGACAGATACGCAGTATTTT

V gene: TRBV30
clone size: .
D gene: .
J gene: TRBJ1-4
CDR3 protein: CAWSGGGNEKLFF
CDR3 DNA: TGTGCCTGGAGTGGCGGGGGTAATGAAAAACTGTTTTTT

V gene: TRBV7-3
clone size: once
D gene: TRBD2
J gene: TRBJ2-1
CDR3 protein: CASSSRLAGEYNEQFF
CDR3 DNA: TGTGCCAGCAGCTCACGACTAGCGGGGGAATACAATGAGCAGTTCTTC

V gene: TRBV7-9
clone size: .
D gene: .
J gene: TRBJ2-1
CDR3 protein: CASSLGGTGDNEQFF
CDR3 DNA: TGTGCCAGCAGCTTAGGGGGGACTGGAGACAATGAGCAGTTCTTC

V gene: TRBV5-6
clone size: .
D gene: TRBD2
J gene: TRBJ2-3
CDR3 protein: CASSFLSGGSTDTQYF
CDR3 DNA: TGTGCCAGCAGCTTTCTTTCGGGGGGAAGCACAGATACGCAGTATTTT

V gene: TRBV7-8
clone size: .
D gene: .
J gene: TRBJ2-1
CDR3 protein: CASSPIVDNEQFF
CDR3 DNA: TGTGCCAGCAGCCCTATAGTCGACAATGAGCAGTTCTTC

V gene: TRBV30
clone size: .
D gene: .
J gene: TRBJ1-1
CDR3 protein: CAWSVDTEAFF
CDR3 DNA: TGTGCCTGGAGTGTAGACACTGAAGCTTTCTTT